The rows below give T cell receptor beta chains drawn from one sample of a study of blood T cells in healthy people across ages. TCRdb re-called the 5' RACE reads with MiXCR, one entry per CDR3 protein. Of roughly 730,000 distinct CDR3 sequences listed, roughly 50% are singletons. Specimen: blood. The source of these receptors is a middle-aged man in good health. The CDR3 runs from the conserved cysteine through the conserved F or W. The D gene is left open where the match is weak. Only some rows state a clone size, as once, few, many or a class for expanded clones.

cdr3_length	v_call	j_call	d_call	clone_size	cdr3_nt	cdr3_aa
15	TRBV20-1	TRBJ2-5	TRBD1	-	TGCAGTGCTAGTTCCGGGACAGGGGCCGGAGAGACCCAGTACTTC	CSASSGTGAGETQYF
15	TRBV25-1	TRBJ2-7	-	-	TGTGCCAGCAGTGAATACGGGACACTTAACAATGAGCAGTACTTC	CASSEYGTLNNEQYF
16	TRBV28	TRBJ2-3	-	-	TGTGCCAGCAGAAACACAGGAGGAACTAGCACAGATACGCAGTATTTT	CASRNTGGTSTDTQYF
15	TRBV29-1	TRBJ2-1	TRBD1	-	TGCAGCGTTGAGTTTGGGGACAGGGGGTCGAATGAGCAGTTCTTC	CSVEFGDRGSNEQFF
14	TRBV24-1	TRBJ1-1	-	-	TGTGCCACCAGAGGGGATGGGATGAACACTGAAGCTTTCTTT	CATRGDGMNTEAFF
13	TRBV7-9	TRBJ1-1	-	-	TGTGCCAGTAGCGGAACCATGAACACTGAAGCTTTCTTT	CASSGTMNTEAFF
14	TRBV7-7	TRBJ1-6	-	-	TGTGCTAGCAGCTTAGGACCCCTCGGTTCACCCCTCCACTTT	CASSLGPLGSPLHF
12	TRBV7-2	TRBJ2-1	-	few	TGTGCCAGCAGAAGCGGGTACAATGAGCAGTTCTTC	CASRSGYNEQFF
12	TRBV6-2/TRBV6-3	TRBJ1-2	-	-	TGTGCCAGCAGCTCCGGGGGGCCTGGCTACACCTTC	CASSSGGPGYTF
18	TRBV20-1	TRBJ1-4	-	few	TGCAGTGCTAGAGTCAAGCCATGGGAGACCTTCGAGCCTGAAAAACTGTTTTTT	CSARVKPWETFEPEKLFF
15	TRBV5-5	TRBJ1-5	TRBD1	-	TGTGCCAGCAGCTCCGGAAGGACAGGGGATCAGCCCCAGCATTTT	CASSSGRTGDQPQHF
15	TRBV6-2/TRBV6-3	TRBJ1-2	-	-	TGTGCCAGCAGTGACCCGCCGGGGACTAACTATGGCTACACCTTC	CASSDPPGTNYGYTF
14	TRBV10-3	TRBJ2-3	-	-	TGTGCCATCACCGAAGGGACGTCCACAGATACGCAGTATTTT	CAITEGTSTDTQYF
18	TRBV12-3/TRBV12-4	TRBJ2-1	TRBD1	-	TGTGCCAGCAGTTTTAGGACAGGGGTTAATTTAAGGTACAATGAGCAGTTCTTC	CASSFRTGVNLRYNEQFF
16	TRBV12-3/TRBV12-4	TRBJ2-1	TRBD2	-	TGTGCCAGCACCTTGATGGGCGGGAGAAACACCAATGAGCAGTTCTTC	CASTLMGGRNTNEQFF
14	TRBV28	TRBJ1-1	TRBD1	once	TGTGCCAGCAGTGCAGGGGGACAGCGCCTTGAAGCTTTCTTT	CASSAGGQRLEAFF
16	TRBV6-2/TRBV6-3	TRBJ2-5	-	-	TGTGCCAGCAGTTTGCTAATTTCGGCAGATCAAGAGACCCAGTACTTC	CASSLLISADQETQYF
16	TRBV11-1	TRBJ1-1	TRBD1	-	TGTGCCAGCAGCCTAAGGACAGGGTCTGGGAACACTGAAGCTTTCTTT	CASSLRTGSGNTEAFF
17	TRBV5-6	TRBJ2-5	-	-	TGTGCCAGCAGCTTGGAGAATAGCGAGACAGCCGCAAGTGGCCAGTACTTC	CASSLENSETAASGQYF
14	TRBV20-1	TRBJ1-1	-	many	TGCAGTGCTAGTCGGCCAGGCGGGAACACTGAAGCTTTCTTT	CSASRPGGNTEAFF
15	TRBV5-1	TRBJ2-7	TRBD2	-	TGCGCCAGCAGCTTGGTGGCGGGAGGAATCTACGAGCAGTACTTC	CASSLVAGGIYEQYF
15	TRBV27	TRBJ2-1	TRBD1	-	TGTGCCAGCAGTCGATTGGACAGGGCCTTATGGGAGCAGTTCTTC	CASSRLDRALWEQFF
17	TRBV7-3	TRBJ2-1	TRBD2	few	TGTGCCAGCAGCTCGGGGGGAACTAGCGGGGGGAACAATGAGCAGTTCTTC	CASSSGGTSGGNNEQFF
13	TRBV5-1	TRBJ2-7	-	-	TGCGCCAGCAGTTCCGGGGCGTACTACGAGCAGTACTTC	CASSSGAYYEQYF
16	TRBV7-8	TRBJ2-3	-	-	TGTGCCAGCAGCCTAGGACTGGCGACAGCTGTCCAGACGCAGTATTTT	CASSLGLATAVQTQYF
15	TRBV5-6	TRBJ1-2	-	-	TGTGCCAGCAGCTTGGGTACAGGGCCGGGCTATGGCTACACCTTC	CASSLGTGPGYGYTF
15	TRBV4-3	TRBJ2-3	-	-	TGCGCCAGCAGCCAAGTAGGCGGGAATTTAGATACGCAGTATTTT	CASSQVGGNLDTQYF
19	TRBV29-1	TRBJ1-1	TRBD1	-	TGCAGCGTTTCACGAAACTTGACAGGGGAGTGGGAAATGAACACTGAAGCTTTCTTT	CSVSRNLTGEWEMNTEAFF
13	TRBV20-1	TRBJ1-1	-	few	TGCAGTGCTAGAGAAACAGAGAACACTGAAGCTTTCTTT	CSARETENTEAFF
15	TRBV7-9	TRBJ1-4	-	-	TGTGCCAGCAGCTTAGGCGCAGGGGAAAGGGAAAAACTGTTTTTT	CASSLGAGEREKLFF
13	TRBV4-3	TRBJ1-5	-	-	TGCGCCAGCAGCCAAGAAGTAACTACGCCCCAGCATTTT	CASSQEVTTPQHF
16	TRBV5-1	TRBJ2-1	-	-	TGCGCCAGCAGCTGGGGGGGGCGGGGGCCCTTCAATGAGCAGTTCTTC	CASSWGGRGPFNEQFF
13	TRBV4-2	TRBJ1-1	-	-	TGTGCCAGCAGCCAAGATCGATGGACAGAAGCTTTCTTT	CASSQDRWTEAFF
18	TRBV4-2	TRBJ2-1	TRBD2	once	TGTGCCAGCAGCCAATCCCGTGGAGCGGGGGGGTCCTACAATGAGCAGTTCTTC	CASSQSRGAGGSYNEQFF
11	TRBV7-2	TRBJ1-1	TRBD1	-	TGTGCCAGCCAGAAGGGACAGAAAGCTTTCTTT	CASQKGQKAFF
16	TRBV28	TRBJ2-1	TRBD2	-	TGTGCCAGCAGTCTCCACCCTAGCGGGGGGGCCAGACCCCCGTTCTTC	CASSLHPSGGARPPFF
15	TRBV28	TRBJ2-7	TRBD1	-	TGTGCCAGCACCGGACAGGGGGCTAACTCCTACGAGCAGTACTTC	CASTGQGANSYEQYF
14	TRBV11-2	TRBJ2-7	TRBD1	-	TGTGCCAGCACCGAGACAGGGGGAGCCTACGAGCAGTACTTC	CASTETGGAYEQYF
17	TRBV20-1	TRBJ2-5	TRBD1	few	TGCAGTGCTAGAGTTGACAGGGGGATACCCCCACAAGAGACCCAGTACTTC	CSARVDRGIPPQETQYF
15	TRBV24-1	TRBJ2-2	TRBD2	-	TGTGCCACCAGTGGGACTAGCGGGGCAACCGGGGAGCTGTTTTTT	CATSGTSGATGELFF
14	TRBV28	TRBJ2-1	-	-	TGTGCCAGCAGTTACCAGGGTGGGTACAATGAGCAGTTCTTC	CASSYQGGYNEQFF
14	TRBV20-1	TRBJ1-6	-	many	TGCAGTGCGCCCCCCGGAACGGGGGTTTCACCCCTCCACTTT	CSAPPGTGVSPLHF
15	TRBV4-3	TRBJ2-7	-	-	TGCGCCAGCAGCCAAGAAATAGGCCCCCATTACGAGCAGTACTTC	CASSQEIGPHYEQYF
19	TRBV7-3	TRBJ2-6	-	-	TGTGCCAGCAGCTACCAACCAGGGGCACAAGCCTCTGGGGCCAACGTCCTGACTTTC	CASSYQPGAQASGANVLTF
15	TRBV12-5	TRBJ2-7	-	few	TGTGCTAGTGGCCCCGCAGGAGGAAGAGCCTACGAGCAGTACTTC	CASGPAGGRAYEQYF
18	TRBV2	TRBJ2-5	TRBD1	-	TGTGCCAGCAGTGTTTACAAGACAGGGAACCTCTTGGGGAATGAGCAGTACTTC	CASSVYKTGNLLGNEQYF
15	TRBV30	TRBJ2-5	TRBD2	-	TGTGCCTGGAGTGTGCCTAGCGGGGGGCAAGAGACCCAGTACTTC	CAWSVPSGGQETQYF
13	TRBV9	TRBJ2-7	TRBD2	-	TGTGCCAGCAGCGGAGCGGGAGTTTCCGAGCAGTACTTC	CASSGAGVSEQYF
12	TRBV28	TRBJ2-2	-	-	TGTGCCACGTGGAGGGCCGGCGGGGAGCTGTTTTTT	CATWRAGGELFF
14	TRBV5-1	TRBJ2-4	TRBD1	medium-sized	TGCGCCAGCAGCGTGACAGGGGCCAAAAACATTCAGTACTTC	CASSVTGAKNIQYF
16	TRBV15	TRBJ2-3	TRBD2	-	TGTGCCACCAGCAGAGATCTAGCGGGGGGGTCAGATACGCAGTATTTT	CATSRDLAGGSDTQYF
15	TRBV9	TRBJ2-5	TRBD2	-	TGTGCCAGCAGCGTAGGTAGCGGGGGCCAAGAGACCCAGTACTTC	CASSVGSGGQETQYF
12	TRBV6-5	TRBJ2-2	-	-	TGTGCCAGCAAGGGCCTGTTCGGGGAGCTGTTTTTT	CASKGLFGELFF
15	TRBV5-1	TRBJ2-7	TRBD2	-	TGCGCCAGCAGCTTTAGCGGGACTTCCTACAATGAGCAGTACTTC	CASSFSGTSYNEQYF
17	TRBV4-2	TRBJ2-1	-	-	TGTGCCAGCAGCCAAGGGACAGCCCACAATTCCTACAATGAGCAGTTCTTC	CASSQGTAHNSYNEQFF